This T cell receptor (beta chain) was obtained from a study of blood T cells in healthy people across ages. For the second PCR, which ran for about 6 to 11 cycles, a sample-barcoded 5' primer and a J-beta primer mix were used. MiXCR was run by TCRdb on the 5' RACE reads, yielding one entry per CDR3 protein. The table includes around 2 million distinct CDR3 sequences, 35% to 50% detected once. The CDR3 length is 16 residues. J lost 4 bases, V lost 5 bases, and 11 bases had no gene match. CDR1 and CDR2 from the germline V gene are SNHLY and FYNNEI. The chain is built from TRBV2 and TRBJ2-1, with 7 bases aligning to TRBD1. This sequence was found in a human donor in good health. The sequenced sample was blood. The CDR3 loop is CASSPPRRGLYNEQFF. CDR3 sequence (DNA): TGTGCCAGCAGTCCCCCACGTAGGGGGCTGTACAATGAGCAGTTCTTC.